This TCR beta chain was captured by sequencing in a study of blood T cell repertoires in COVID-19. Study-wide background: Acute and convalescent COVID-19 specimens originated in the United States, Italy and Spain.

This clone was counted once. Original handling: Reference gene primer amplification gave nucleated cell count estimates. Assay used: immunoSEQ multiplex PCR; TCRdb lists only in-frame clones, some missing. The V and J calls and the clone size are those of that table, but D and trimming were determined from the DNA. The repertoire includes about 270,000 clones, about nine tenths of them detected once, and approximately 4% sits in the top ten. Trimming removed 5 bases at V and 0 bases at J, with 16 bases between. Germline V gene lookup returns CDR1 SGHVS and CDR2 FQNEAQ. The CDR3 extends over 16 amino acids. Participants were aged roughly 18 to 90 years, lived in roughly 25 US areas, and enrolled virtually. Cohort allocation depended upon clinical history that participants reported.

The sequence came from a woman aged 25 to 39 with acute COVID-19. Specimen: PBMCs or T cells enriched from blood (not recorded which). The chain has TRBV7-8 and TRBJ1-1; D gene uncertain. Here the CDR3 reads CASSPTGIPMNTEAFF. CDR3 in DNA: TGTGCCAGCAGCCCGACCGGGATCCCAATGAACACTGAAGCTTTCTTT.